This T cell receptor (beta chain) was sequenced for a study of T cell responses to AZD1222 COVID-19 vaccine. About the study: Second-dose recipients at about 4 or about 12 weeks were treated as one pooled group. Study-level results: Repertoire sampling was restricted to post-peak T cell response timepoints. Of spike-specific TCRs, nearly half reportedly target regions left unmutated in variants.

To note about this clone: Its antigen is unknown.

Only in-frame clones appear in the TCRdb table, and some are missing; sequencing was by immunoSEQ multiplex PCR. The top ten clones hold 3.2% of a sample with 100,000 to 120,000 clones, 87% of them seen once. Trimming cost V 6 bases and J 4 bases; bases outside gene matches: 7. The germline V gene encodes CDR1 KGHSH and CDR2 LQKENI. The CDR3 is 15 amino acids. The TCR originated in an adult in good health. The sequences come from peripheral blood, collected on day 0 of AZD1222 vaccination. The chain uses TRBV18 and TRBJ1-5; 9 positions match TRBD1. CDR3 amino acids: CASSGDRAGNQPQHF. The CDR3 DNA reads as TGTGCCAGCTCGGGGGACAGGGCTGGTAATCAGCCCCAGCATTTT. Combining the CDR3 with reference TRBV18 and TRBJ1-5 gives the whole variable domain NAGVMQNPRHLVRRRGQEARLRCSPMKGHSHVYWYRQLPEEGLKFMVYLQKENIIDESGMPKERFSAEFPKEGPSILRIQQVVRGDSAAYFCASSGDRAGNQPQHFGDGTRLSIL.